Reported below is one TCR beta chain. Its target is unknown. The CDR3 has 14 residues. The germline V and J ends were trimmed by 6 bases and 2 bases, with 13 bases remaining between them. Germline loops: CDR1 MNHEY, CDR2 SVGAGI. This record belongs to a study of T cell responses to AZD1222 COVID-19 vaccine. Study results and limitations: Compared with day 0, the breadth and depth of the Spike-specific TCR repertoire rose significantly after two doses of AZD1222. Repertoires were collected only later (after the peak T cell response had occurred). The donor group comprised mostly white British people and more females; the analysis possibly underestimated clonal diversity. Among spike-specific TCRs, nearly half reportedly target unmutated variant regions.

Profiling relied on immunoSEQ multiplex PCR, and the TCRdb table lists in-frame clones only, not all of them. Among over 150,000 clones, under 95% were seen once, and the ten largest hold 4.4%. This sample comprised peripheral blood, obtained on day 0 of MenACWY control vaccination. The receptor's source is an adult in good health. The V gene is TRBV6-5, the J gene TRBJ2-5; D is possibly TRBD1 (5 bases). This CDR3 is CASSHLDSQETQYF. The CDR3 DNA reads as TGTGCCAGCAGCCACCTAGACAGTCAAGAGACCCAGTACTTC.